This T cell receptor beta chain was documented in a study of technical replicates of blood from several donors. Clones were read by immunoSEQ multiplex PCR, and TCRdb kept only the in-frame ones, dropping some. The sample holds around 72,000 clones, nearly 99% seen once. The CDR3 extends over 15 amino acids. The germline CDR1 and CDR2 sequences are MGHRA and YSYEKL. Trimming took 1 base from V and 1 from J; bases not matched to a gene: 0. J is TRBJ1-1 and V is TRBV4-1; 10 positions agree with TRBD1. The TCR comes from a human donor in good health. The source material was T cells isolated from PBMCs. CDR3 nucleotide sequence: TGCGCCAGCAGCCAAGGGGACAGGGGGAACACTGAAGCTTTCTTT. This codes for CASSQGDRGNTEAFF.